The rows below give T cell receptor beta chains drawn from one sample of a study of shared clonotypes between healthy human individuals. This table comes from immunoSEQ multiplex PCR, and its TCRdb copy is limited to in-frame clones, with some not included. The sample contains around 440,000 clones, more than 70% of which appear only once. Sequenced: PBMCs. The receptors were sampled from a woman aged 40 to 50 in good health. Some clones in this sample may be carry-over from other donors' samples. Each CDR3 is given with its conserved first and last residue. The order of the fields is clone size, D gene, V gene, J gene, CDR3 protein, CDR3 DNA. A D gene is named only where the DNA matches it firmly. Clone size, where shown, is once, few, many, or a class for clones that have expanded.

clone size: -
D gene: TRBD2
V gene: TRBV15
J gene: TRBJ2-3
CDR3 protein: CATSSGLASTDTQYF
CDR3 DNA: TGTGCCACCAGCTCGGGACTAGCGAGCACAGATACGCAGTATTTT

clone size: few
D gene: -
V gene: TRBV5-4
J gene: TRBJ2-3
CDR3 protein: CASSAGATDTQYF
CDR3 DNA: TGTGCCAGCAGCGCGGGTGCAACAGATACGCAGTATTTT

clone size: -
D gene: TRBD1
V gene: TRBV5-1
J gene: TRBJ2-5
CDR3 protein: CASSLAGTGQETQYF
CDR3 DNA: TGCGCCAGCAGCTTAGCCGGGACAGGGCAAGAGACCCAGTACTTC

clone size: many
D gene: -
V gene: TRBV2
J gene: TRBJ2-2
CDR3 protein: CASSGTTITGELFF
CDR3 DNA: TGTGCCAGCAGTGGGACTACCATCACCGGGGAGCTGTTTTTT

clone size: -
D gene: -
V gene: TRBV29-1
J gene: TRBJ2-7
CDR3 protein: CSVGADTALEQYF
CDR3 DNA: TGCAGCGTTGGAGCGGACACCGCTCTAGAGCAGTACTTC

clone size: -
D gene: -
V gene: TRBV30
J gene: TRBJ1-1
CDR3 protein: CAWSVPGLNTEAFF
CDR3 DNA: TGTGCCTGGAGTGTACCAGGGTTGAACACTGAAGCTTTCTTT

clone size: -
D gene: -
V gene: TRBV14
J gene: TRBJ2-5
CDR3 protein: CASSQGAGRPARETQYF
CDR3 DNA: TGTGCCAGCAGCCAAGGGGCCGGGAGACCCGCCCGGGAGACCCAGTACTTC

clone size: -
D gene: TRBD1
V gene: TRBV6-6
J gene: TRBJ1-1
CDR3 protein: CASSLGDRNTEAFF
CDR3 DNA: TGTGCCAGCAGTTTAGGGGACAGGAACACTGAAGCTTTCTTT

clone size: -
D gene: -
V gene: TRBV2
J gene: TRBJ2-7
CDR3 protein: CASSATAYEQYF
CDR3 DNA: TGTGCCAGCAGTGCCACGGCCTACGAGCAGTACTTC

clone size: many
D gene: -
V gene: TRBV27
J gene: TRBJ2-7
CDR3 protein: CASRMTGATGGQYF
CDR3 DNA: TGTGCCAGCAGAATGACAGGGGCCACGGGGGGGCAGTACTTC

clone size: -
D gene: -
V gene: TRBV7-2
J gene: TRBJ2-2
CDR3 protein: CASSLARRSGELFF
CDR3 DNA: TGTGCCAGCAGCTTAGCGCGTAGGTCCGGGGAGCTGTTTTTT